The source of this T cell receptor beta chain is a study of OX40 agonist ivuxolimab in advanced cancers. Clones were sequenced by immunoSEQ multiplex PCR, and TCRdb holds only the in-frame ones, with some missing. The sample contains fewer than 85,000 clones, more than 70% of which appear only once. Per the germline V gene, CDR1 is MDHEN and CDR2 is SYDVKM. V gave up 10 bases and J gave up 5 bases, with 12 bases separating them. The CDR3 consists of 12 residues. This receptor was identified in an adult with an advanced solid tumor such as melanoma, head and neck, liver or kidney cancer. V usage is TRBV28 and J usage is TRBJ1-5; D unclear. The source was CD4+ or CD8+ T cells sorted from blood, collected in a trial of the OX40 agonist ivuxolimab. CDR3 in DNA: TGTGCCATCCACGCGGGCCATCAGCCCCAGCATTTT. Amino acids: CAIHAGHQPQHF.